These 30 T cell receptor beta chains originate from one sample sequenced in a study of T cell responses to AZD1222 COVID-19 vaccine (dated by TCRdb to the early 2020s). Taken with the paper, the label for time point translates to: baseline before first vaccination. The library was prepared using the immunoSEQ multiplex PCR assay. Held by TCRdb, this immuneACCESS table contains in-frame sequences only and omits some clones. Under half of the omission traces to an unresolved V gene where checked; the cause of the rest is unknown. The sample table records 75,000 to 90,000 clones; almost 80% of these occur just once. The top ten clones comprise over 20% of the sample. Sample: peripheral blood, taken on day 0 of AZD1222 vaccination. The receptors shown here come from an adult in good health.

J is TRBJ1-1 and V is TRBV6-5; 10 bases agree with TRBD1. Per the germline V gene, CDR1 is MNHEY and CDR2 is SVGAGI. This CDR3 contains 14 residues. Losses at the gene ends were 6 bases for V and 3 bases for J; bases not matched to a gene: 4. This CDR3 is CASSLGTGDTEAFF. The CDR3 coding sequence is TGTGCCAGCAGCCTAGGGACAGGGGACACTGAAGCTTTCTTT.

The chain combines TRBV10-3 with TRBJ2-7, with no clear D. Germline CDR1 and CDR2: ENHRY and SYGVKD. The CDR3 length is 13 residues. V lost 3 bases and J 5 bases, leaving 11 bases between the germline ends. CDR3 residues: CAISETIRDEQYF. CDR3 sequence (DNA): TGTGCCATCAGTGAAACTATTCGGGACGAGCAGTACTTC.

The rearrangement uses TRBV18 and TRBJ1-2, with D unresolved. This CDR3 comprises 13 residues. V lost 4 bases to trimming and J lost 4 bases, with 10 bases between them. The germline V gene encodes CDR1 KGHSH and CDR2 LQKENI. This CDR3 is CASSLDESYGYTF. CDR3 coding DNA: TGTGCCAGCTCACTGGACGAGAGCTATGGCTACACCTTC. Complete variable domain (other parts from reference TRBV18 and TRBJ1-2): NAGVMQNPRHLVRRRGQEARLRCSPMKGHSHVYWYRQLPEEGLKFMVYLQKENIIDESGMPKERFSAEFPKEGPSILRIQQVVRGDSAAYFCASSLDESYGYTFGSGTRLTVV.

V usage is TRBV6-2 or TRBV6-3 and J usage is TRBJ1-5, with D possibly TRBD1 on 5 matching bases. Germline assignment: CDR1 MNHEY and CDR2 SVGEGT. V lost 5 bases and J 5 bases, leaving 16 bases between the germline ends. The CDR3 spans 15 residues. The CDR3 region has the DNA TGTGCCAGCAGTCTTACTATCGGGGGGTATCAGCCCCAGCATTTT. This encodes CASSLTIGGYQPQHF.

The chain carries TRBV27 and TRBJ2-5; D may be TRBD1 (5 bases). This CDR3 is 14 amino acids long. The V end was cut by 1 base, the J end by 0 bases, with 6 bases between. The V gene's germline CDR1 is MNHEY and CDR2 SMNVEV (reference sequence). CDR3 DNA sequence: TGTGCCAGCAGTTTATGGACAAACCAAGAGACCCAGTACTTC. Translation: CASSLWTNQETQYF.

V gene TRBV10-3 combines with J gene TRBJ2-2; 7 nucleotides agree with TRBD2. In germline, CDR1 is ENHRY, CDR2 SYGVKD. Unmatched junction bases numbered 11, after V lost 1 base and J lost 3 bases. The CDR3 runs to 18 residues. The CDR3 DNA reads as TGTGCCATCAGTGAGTTGGGGCGGGAGAGTTGGTACACCGGGGAGCTGTTTTTT. Translating gives CAISELGRESWYTGELFF.

The chain links TRBV24-1 to TRBJ2-3; 9 nucleotides align to TRBD2. This CDR3 has 16 residues. Germline V CDR1 and CDR2: KGHDR, SFDVKD. V lost 6 bases to trimming and J lost 0 bases; unmatched junction nucleotides: 6. The CDR3 region is CATSKIGLASTDTQYF. CDR3 bases: TGTGCCACCAGTAAAATAGGACTAGCGAGCACAGATACGCAGTATTTT.

This clone has a single count. V usage is TRBV7-9 and J usage is TRBJ2-1, with 8 nucleotides matching TRBD1. The CDR3 runs to 14 residues. The V gene's germline CDR1 is SEHNR and CDR2 FQNEAQ (reference sequence). Trimming at V came to 7 bases and at J to 5 bases, leaving 7 bases not matched to a gene. The CDR3 is CASKRGQVDNEQFF. CDR3 DNA sequence: TGTGCCAGCAAGAGGGGACAGGTGGACAATGAGCAGTTCTTC.

For the CDR3, the DNA is TGTGCCATCAGTGAGTCGGACAGGGGGATTTCACCCCTCCACTTT. As protein: CAISESDRGISPLHF. The V and J genes are TRBV10-3 and TRBJ1-6, with 10 bases identical to TRBD1. In germline, CDR1 is ENHRY, CDR2 SYGVKD. Trimming cost V 0 bases and J 9 bases; bases outside gene matches: 2. The CDR3 extends over 15 amino acids.

This clone was detected a few times. Here the CDR3 DNA reads TGTGCCAGCTCACCATTCAACAGGGGTAGTGAAGCTTTCTTT. As protein: CASSPFNRGSEAFF. The J gene is TRBJ1-1, the V gene TRBV18, with 7 bases that match TRBD1. After removal of 2 bases from V and 7 bases from J, the junction contained 7 bases not matched to a gene. The CDR3 has 14 amino acids. Germline CDR1 reads KGHSH; CDR2 reads LQKENI.

This rearrangement joins TRBV7-2 to TRBJ2-7, with TRBD2 identical over 7 bases. The V gene end was trimmed by 3 bases and the J gene end by 7 bases; junction bases not matched to a gene: 6. The CDR3 is 13 amino acids. CDR1 and CDR2 (germline): SGHTA, FQGNSA. Here the CDR3 reads CASSFDWGGEQYF. CDR3 DNA sequence: TGTGCCAGCAGCTTCGACTGGGGGGGTGAGCAGTACTTC.

There are a few counts of this clone. The rearrangement joins TRBV4-1 to TRBJ1-3; no clear D. Deletions cut 0 bases from V and 0 bases from J, with 12 bases between. The germline V gene encodes CDR1 MGHRA and CDR2 YSYEKL. The CDR3 consists of 17 residues. This chain's CDR3 is CASSQDVGLDSGNTIYF. Here the CDR3 DNA reads TGCGCCAGCAGCCAAGATGTAGGACTTGACTCTGGAAACACCATATATTTT.

The chain joins TRBV2 to TRBJ2-7, with a possible D match to TRBD2 (5 bases). Trimming shortened V by 4 bases and J by 2 bases, and 12 bases separated the two germline ends. CDR1 is SNHLY and CDR2 is FYNNEI in the germline V gene. This CDR3 has 14 residues. The DNA of the CDR3 is TGTGCCAGCAGTGGAGGATCACTAGCCTACGAGCAGTACTTC. Protein: CASSGGSLAYEQYF.

The chain links TRBV5-1 to TRBJ2-7; D may be TRBD2 (6 bases). The germline V gene encodes CDR1 SGHRS and CDR2 YFSETQ. Trimming stripped 0 bases from V and 2 bases from J, with 12 bases between. CDR3 length: 15 amino acids. CDR3 in DNA: TGCGCCAGCAGCTTGGAGGCGGGGCCCCCCTACGAGCAGTACTTC. Translation: CASSLEAGPPYEQYF.

V usage is TRBV27 and J usage is TRBJ2-5; D unclear. Trimming shortened V by 6 bases and J by 5 bases, and 13 bases separated the two germline ends. Germline V gene lookup returns CDR1 MNHEY and CDR2 SMNVEV (reference sequence). The CDR3 extends over 13 amino acids. CDR3 residues: CASRLVPRETQYF. CDR3 coding DNA: TGTGCCAGCAGACTCGTGCCTCGGGAGACCCAGTACTTC.

The chain has TRBV11-2 and TRBJ1-3; D is undetermined. The length of the CDR3 is 16 residues. Per germline, CDR1 SGHAT and CDR2 FQNNGV. Trimming cost V 1 base and J 3 bases, with 13 bases left between them. The CDR3 region is CASSLVVGGVGNTIYF. In nucleotides, the CDR3 is TGTGCCAGCAGCTTAGTTGTGGGAGGCGTTGGAAACACCATATATTTT.

This clone has just a few counts. The gene calls are TRBV15 and TRBJ1-1, with 11 bases fitting TRBD1. The CDR3 consists of 14 residues. Germline lookup yields CDR1 LNHNV and CDR2 YYDKDF (reference sequence). With 4 bases clipped from V and 7 bases from J, the junction kept 5 bases outside the gene matches. The CDR3 sequence is CATSTGQGVNEAFF. The CDR3 DNA reads TGTGCCACCAGCACGGGACAGGGGGTGAATGAAGCTTTCTTT.

The chain has TRBV18 and TRBJ1-5; tentative D call: TRBD1 (5 bases). The CDR3 sequence is 14 residues long. Trimming took off 2 bases at V and 5 bases at J, with 10 bases between the two ends. In germline, CDR1 is KGHSH, CDR2 LQKENI. CDR3 bases: TGTGCCAGCTCACCAAACTCAGGGCATCAGCCCCAGCATTTT. Its translation: CASSPNSGHQPQHF. The variable domain in full, with the rest retrieved from reference TRBV18 and TRBJ1-5, is NAGVMQNPRHLVRRRGQEARLRCSPMKGHSHVYWYRQLPEEGLKFMVYLQKENIIDESGMPKERFSAEFPKEGPSILRIQQVVRGDSAAYFCASSPNSGHQPQHFGDGTRLSIL.

Worth noting for this clone: This specimen includes other DNA sequences encoding the same CDR3. The V call is TRBV11-2, the J call TRBJ2-5; TRBD1 is a possible D gene (6 bases). CDR1 and CDR2 from the germline V gene are SGHAT and FQNNGV. The CDR3 sequence is 13 residues long. V lost 6 bases and J lost 2, with 10 bases in between. The CDR3 DNA follows: TGTGCCAGCAGAAGAGGACAGCAAGAGACCCAGTACTTC. It specifies CASRRGQQETQYF.

The rearrangement joins TRBV28 to TRBJ1-5; 7 positions match TRBD1. With V trimmed by 4 bases and J by 7 bases, 4 bases remained unmatched. Looked up from germline, CDR1 is MDHEN and CDR2 is SYDVKM. There are 13 residues in the CDR3. In nucleotides, the CDR3 is TGTGCCAGCAGTTCAGGGGGACGGCAGCCCCAGCATTTT. Protein: CASSSGGRQPQHF. The variable domain in full, completed from reference TRBV28 and TRBJ1-5, reads DVKVTQSSRYLVKRTGEKVFLECVQDMDHENMFWYRQDPGLGLRLIYFSYDVKMKEKGDIPEGYSVSREKKERFSLILESASTNQTSMYLCASSSGGRQPQHFGDGTRLSIL.

This clone was recorded only once. The chain is built from TRBV5-1 and TRBJ2-3; D perhaps matches TRBD2 (6 bases). The CDR3 has 15 residues. From germline, CDR1 is SGHRS and CDR2 YFSETQ. Trimming left V 5 bases short and J 2 bases short, with 15 bases between. CDR3 sequence: CASSSRGALTDTQYF. CDR3 coding DNA: TGCGCCAGCAGTTCGCGCGGGGCCCTCACAGATACGCAGTATTTT.

This clone was counted only a few times. The chain has TRBV7-6 and TRBJ2-1; 7 bases are a match to TRBD2. Looked up from germline, CDR1 is SGHVS and CDR2 is FNYEAQ. This CDR3 spans 15 amino acids. With 3 bases clipped from V and 5 bases from J, the junction kept 7 bases outside the gene matches. CDR3 loop: CASSFRRESHNEQFF. The CDR3 DNA follows: TGTGCCAGCAGCTTTAGGCGGGAGAGTCACAATGAGCAGTTCTTC.

Turning to this clone: The junction does not match germline at one end; this may be a read error. This chain connects TRBV7-7 to TRBJ2-5; 10 nucleotides match TRBD2. CDR3 length equals 15 residues. The V gene's germline CDR1 is SSHAT and CDR2 FNYEAQ (reference sequence). CDR3 DNA: TGTGCTAGCAGCTTTGGGACTAGCGAGGTAGAGACCCAGTACTTC. Encoded protein: CASSFGTSEVETQYF. The entire variable domain, with the rest obtained from reference TRBV7-7 and TRBJ2-5, is as follows: GAGVSQSPRYKVTKRGQDVTLRCDPISSHATLYWYQQALGQGPEFLTYFNYEAQPDKSGLPSDRFSAERPEGSISTLTIQRTEQRDSAMYRCASSFGTSEVETQYFGPGTRLLVL.

This clone has more than one count but fewer than ten. This chain links TRBV19 with TRBJ1-4; the D is unclear. Germline V gene data show CDR1 as LNHDA and CDR2 as SQIVND (reference sequence). Trimming stripped 0 bases from V and 8 bases from J, with 4 bases between. CDR3 length: 12 residues. This CDR3 is CASSIEGEKLFF. DNA for the CDR3: TGTGCCAGTAGTATAGAAGGGGAAAAACTGTTTTTT.

J is TRBJ1-2 and V is TRBV6-6; D ambiguous. The CDR3 consists of 13 residues. The germline V gene encodes CDR1 MNHNY and CDR2 SVGAGI (reference sequence). The V gene lost 4 bases and the J gene lost 2 bases, with 8 bases spanning the gap. In DNA form, the CDR3 reads TGTGCCAGCAGTTCGGATCAGAACTATGGCTACACCTTC. This encodes CASSSDQNYGYTF.

CDR3 DNA sequence: TGTGCCAGCACAGGTCAGGCGGGAGTGAGCAATGAGCAGTTCTTC. Protein sequence: CASTGQAGVSNEQFF. The chain carries TRBV2 and TRBJ2-1, with 7 bases lining up with TRBD2. Germline V gene sequence: CDR1 SNHLY, CDR2 FYNNEI. CDR3 length: 15 residues. J lost 6 bases, V lost 7 bases, and 12 bases had no gene match.

The chain carries TRBV3-1 (or the pseudogene TRBV3-2) and TRBJ1-1, with 8 bases lining up with TRBD1. The germline V gene has CDR1 LGHDT and CDR2 YNNKEL (reference sequence). The CDR3 is 15 amino acids. V trimming: 7 bases; J trimming: 1 base; junction bases outside the gene matches: 8. The CDR3 loop is CASNQRGTGNTEAFF. CDR3 DNA: TGTGCCAGCAATCAACGAGGGACAGGGAACACTGAAGCTTTCTTT.

V usage is TRBV15 and J usage is TRBJ2-7; 7 nucleotides align to TRBD1. Germline-derived CDR1 and CDR2 are LNHNV and YYDKDF (reference sequence). This CDR3 comprises 14 residues. Losses at the gene ends were 1 base for V and 4 bases for J; bases not matched to a gene: 4. CDR3 loop: CATSRGGGAYEQYF. The CDR3 DNA reads TGTGCCACCAGCAGAGGAGGGGGCGCTTACGAGCAGTACTTC.

The genes are TRBV6-5 and TRBJ1-2; D is uncertain. Trimming shortened V by 9 bases and J by 5 bases, and 13 bases separated the two germline ends. Germline lookup yields CDR1 MNHEY and CDR2 SVGAGI. This CDR3 is 12 amino acids long. The CDR3: CASNDRAYGYTF. The CDR3 DNA reads TGTGCCAGTAACGATAGGGCGTATGGCTACACCTTC.

The chain is built from TRBV2 and TRBJ2-3, with D maybe TRBD2 (6 bases). Germline V lookup: CDR1 SNHLY, CDR2 FYNNEI. V lost 9 bases, J lost 2 bases, and 12 bases lay in between. This CDR3 comprises 13 residues. Here the CDR3 DNA reads TGTGCCAGTCGACTAGAGATCACAGATACGCAGTATTTT. Translating gives CASRLEITDTQYF.